This entry is about one T cell receptor (beta chain). The data were taken from a study of shared clonotypes between healthy human individuals. This CDR3 spans 14 amino acids. Deletions cut 1 base from V and 4 bases from J, with 11 bases between. Germline V gene data show CDR1 as MNHNS and CDR2 as SASEGT. As defined, naive CD8 cells were CD45RO-negative and positively selected for CCR7, with terminally differentiated effector memory CD45RA+ cells excluded. The table came from immunoSEQ multiplex PCR; TCRdb's copy has only in-frame clones and leaves some out. The table has millions of clones, 85% to 95% seen once.

The rearrangement joins TRBV6-1 to TRBJ2-7, with no clear D. The sequencing sample was made of naive CD8+ T cells from PBMCs. The receptor was isolated from a young man in good health. Some clones in this sample may be carry-over from other donors' samples. The CDR3 reads CASSEDGGWYEQYF. The CDR3 bases are TGTGCCAGCAGTGAAGATGGCGGATGGTACGAGCAGTACTTC.